The 7 T cell receptor beta chains below all came from one sample that was sequenced in a study of cytomegalovirus exposure and HLA in healthy donors. 13 Jbeta primers and 60 Vbeta primers were used for the PCR. Here immunoSEQ multiplex PCR was the method, and the copy in TCRdb shows in-frame clones only, minus some. The sample consists of about 110,000 clones, about 80% of them appearing once. Specimen: PBMCs. The receptor set was obtained from an older woman in good health and CMV-seropositive.

This chain uses TRBV30 with TRBJ2-5; 7 bases align to TRBD2. The J segment lost 4 bases and the V segment lost 2 bases, leaving 7 bases of the junction unmatched. This CDR3 is built from 14 residues. Germline-derived CDR1 and CDR2 are GTSNPN and SVGIG (reference sequence). DNA of the CDR3: TGTGCCTGGAGTAAAGGACTAGGTGGAGAGACCCAGTACTTC. Its protein is CAWSKGLGGETQYF.

The chain combines TRBV18 with TRBJ1-2, with D possibly TRBD1 on 6 matching bases. V lost 2 bases to trimming and J lost 2 bases, with 18 bases between them. From germline, CDR1 is KGHSH and CDR2 LQKENI. The CDR3 has 17 residues. The CDR3 here is CASSPSWAKGQNYGYTF. In nucleotides, the CDR3 is TGTGCCAGCTCACCATCGTGGGCAAAAGGACAGAACTATGGCTACACCTTC.

V gene TRBV6-4 combines with J gene TRBJ2-3; 7 bases are shared with TRBD1. CDR3 size: 16 residues. In germline, CDR1 is MRHNA, CDR2 SNTAGT. V dropped 6 bases and J dropped 3; count of bases not matched to a gene: 12. CDR3 coding DNA: TGTGCCAGCAGATTTTCACCCGACAGGGAAACAGATACGCAGTATTTT. Protein sequence: CASRFSPDRETDTQYF.

The chain links TRBV25-1 to TRBJ2-6; D is uncertain. The V end lost 5 bases, the J end lost 1 base, and 9 bases lay between the germline ends. The germline V gene has CDR1 MGHDK and CDR2 SYGVNS. The CDR3 consists of 15 residues. The CDR3: CASSRSRSGANVLTF. CDR3 nucleotides: TGTGCCAGCAGTCGCTCGAGGTCTGGGGCCAACGTCCTGACTTTC.

The J gene is TRBJ2-1, the V gene TRBV28; no reliable D call. The CDR3 runs to 12 residues. Trimming stripped 2 bases from V and 10 bases from J, with 9 bases between. The V gene's germline CDR1 is MDHEN and CDR2 SYDVKM. CDR3 sequence (DNA): TGTGCCAGCAGTTTAAGGTCGCGGGAGCAGTTCTTC. It codes for CASSLRSREQFF.

Worth noting for this clone: Compared with germline, one end of the junction differs, possibly owing to a read error. The chain recombines TRBV27 with TRBJ2-7; 7 nucleotides agree with TRBD1. The CDR3 extends over 13 amino acids. Per the germline V gene, CDR1 is MNHEY and CDR2 is SMNVEV (reference sequence). The chain's CDR3 is CASSSPGGYGQYF. The CDR3 DNA is TGTGCCAGCAGTTCGCCAGGGGGTTACGGGCAGTACTTC.

This clone has a handful of counts. The chain joins TRBV19 to TRBJ2-1; D ambiguous. Trimming stripped 1 base from V and 7 bases from J, with 5 bases between. The CDR3 contains 12 residues. The germline V gene encodes CDR1 LNHDA and CDR2 SQIVND (reference sequence). CDR3 region: CASSIALNEQFF. CDR3 nucleotide sequence: TGTGCCAGTAGTATAGCCCTGAATGAGCAGTTCTTC.